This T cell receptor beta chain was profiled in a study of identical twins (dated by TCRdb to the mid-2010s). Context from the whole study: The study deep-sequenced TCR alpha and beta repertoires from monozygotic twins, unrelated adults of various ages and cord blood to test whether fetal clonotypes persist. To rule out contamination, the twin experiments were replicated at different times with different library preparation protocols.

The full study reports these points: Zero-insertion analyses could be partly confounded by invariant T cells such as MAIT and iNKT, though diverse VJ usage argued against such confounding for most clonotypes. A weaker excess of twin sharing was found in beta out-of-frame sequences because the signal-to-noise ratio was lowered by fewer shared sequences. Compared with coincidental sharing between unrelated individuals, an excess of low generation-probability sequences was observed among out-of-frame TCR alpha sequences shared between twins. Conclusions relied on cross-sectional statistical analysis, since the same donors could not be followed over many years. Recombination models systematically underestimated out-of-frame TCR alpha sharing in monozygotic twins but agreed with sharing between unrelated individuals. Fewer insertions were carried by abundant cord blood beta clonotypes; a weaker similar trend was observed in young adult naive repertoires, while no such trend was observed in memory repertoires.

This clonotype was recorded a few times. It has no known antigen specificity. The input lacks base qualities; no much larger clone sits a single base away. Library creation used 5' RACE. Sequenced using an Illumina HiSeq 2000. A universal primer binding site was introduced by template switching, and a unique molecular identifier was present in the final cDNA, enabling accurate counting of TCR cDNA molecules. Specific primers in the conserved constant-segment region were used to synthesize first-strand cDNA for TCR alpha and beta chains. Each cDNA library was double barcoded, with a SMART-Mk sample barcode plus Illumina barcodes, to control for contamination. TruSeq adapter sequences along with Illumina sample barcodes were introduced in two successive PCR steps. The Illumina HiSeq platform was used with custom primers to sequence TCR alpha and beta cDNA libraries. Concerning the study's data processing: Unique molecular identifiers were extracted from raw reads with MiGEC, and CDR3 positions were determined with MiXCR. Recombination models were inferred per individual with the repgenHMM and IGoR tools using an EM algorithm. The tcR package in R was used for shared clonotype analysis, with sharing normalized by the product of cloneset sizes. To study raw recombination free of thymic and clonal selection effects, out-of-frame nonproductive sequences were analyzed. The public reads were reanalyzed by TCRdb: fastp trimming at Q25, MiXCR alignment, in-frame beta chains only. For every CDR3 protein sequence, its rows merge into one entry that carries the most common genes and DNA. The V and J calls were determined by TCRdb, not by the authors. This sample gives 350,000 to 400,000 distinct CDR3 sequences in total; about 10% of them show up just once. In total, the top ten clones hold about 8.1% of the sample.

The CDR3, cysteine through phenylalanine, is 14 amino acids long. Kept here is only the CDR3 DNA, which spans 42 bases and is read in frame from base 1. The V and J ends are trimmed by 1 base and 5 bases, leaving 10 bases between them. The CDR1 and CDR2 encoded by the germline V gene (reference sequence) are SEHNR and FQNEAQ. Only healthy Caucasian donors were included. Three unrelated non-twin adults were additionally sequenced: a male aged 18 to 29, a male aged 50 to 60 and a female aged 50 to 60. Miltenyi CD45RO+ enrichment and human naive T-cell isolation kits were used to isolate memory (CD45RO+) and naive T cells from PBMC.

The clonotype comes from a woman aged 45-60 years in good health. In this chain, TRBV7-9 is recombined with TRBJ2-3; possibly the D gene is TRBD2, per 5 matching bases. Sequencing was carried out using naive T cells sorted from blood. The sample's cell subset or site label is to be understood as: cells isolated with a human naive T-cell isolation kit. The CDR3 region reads CASSLELDRDTQYF. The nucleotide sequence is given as TGTGCCAGCAGCTTAGAACTAGACCGAGATACGCAGTATTTT.